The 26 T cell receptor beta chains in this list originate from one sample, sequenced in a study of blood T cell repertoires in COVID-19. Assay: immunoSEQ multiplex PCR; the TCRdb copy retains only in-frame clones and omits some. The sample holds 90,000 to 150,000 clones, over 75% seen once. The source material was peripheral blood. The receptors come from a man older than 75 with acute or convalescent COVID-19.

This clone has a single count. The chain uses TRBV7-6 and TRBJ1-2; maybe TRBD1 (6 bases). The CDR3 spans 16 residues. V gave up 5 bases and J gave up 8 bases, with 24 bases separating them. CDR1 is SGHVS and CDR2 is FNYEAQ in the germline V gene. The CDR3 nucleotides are TGTGCCAGCAGCCCGTGGTCAGGGGATTTTCGGGAAGGCTACACCTTC. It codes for CASSPWSGDFREGYTF.

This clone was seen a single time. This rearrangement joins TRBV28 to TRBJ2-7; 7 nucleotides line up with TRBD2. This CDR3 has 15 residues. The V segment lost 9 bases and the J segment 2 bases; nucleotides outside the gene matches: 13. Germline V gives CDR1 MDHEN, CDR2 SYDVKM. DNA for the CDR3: TGTGCCAGTAGGCTACGGGGGGTAAAGACCTACGAGCAGTACTTC. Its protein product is CASRLRGVKTYEQYF.

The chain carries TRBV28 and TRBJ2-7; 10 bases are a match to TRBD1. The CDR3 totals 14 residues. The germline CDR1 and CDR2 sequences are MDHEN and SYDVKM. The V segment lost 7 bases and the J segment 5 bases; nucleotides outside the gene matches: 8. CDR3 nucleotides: TGTGCCAGCACCGTGGACAGGGGGAATAACGAGCAGTACTTC. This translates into CASTVDRGNNEQYF.

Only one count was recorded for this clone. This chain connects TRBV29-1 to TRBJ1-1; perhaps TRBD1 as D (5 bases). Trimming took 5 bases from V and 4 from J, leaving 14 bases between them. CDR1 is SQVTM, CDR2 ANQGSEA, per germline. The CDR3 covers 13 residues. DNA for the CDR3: TGCAGCGTTTCTCAGGGAATAAGCACTGAAGCTTTCTTT. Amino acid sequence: CSVSQGISTEAFF.

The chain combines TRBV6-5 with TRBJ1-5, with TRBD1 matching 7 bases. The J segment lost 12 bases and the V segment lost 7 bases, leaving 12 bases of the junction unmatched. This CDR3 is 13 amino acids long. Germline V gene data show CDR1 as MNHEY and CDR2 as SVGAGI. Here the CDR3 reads CASMFDWDSNQHF. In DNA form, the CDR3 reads TGTGCCAGCATGTTCGACTGGGACAGCAACCAGCATTTT.

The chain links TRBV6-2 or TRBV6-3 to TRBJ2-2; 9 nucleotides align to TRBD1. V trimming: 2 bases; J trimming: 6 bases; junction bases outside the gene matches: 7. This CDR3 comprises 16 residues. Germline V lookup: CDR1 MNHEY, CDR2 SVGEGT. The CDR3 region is CASSYGGTGSPGELFF. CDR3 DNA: TGTGCCAGCAGTTACGGGGGGACAGGGTCTCCCGGGGAGCTGTTTTTT.

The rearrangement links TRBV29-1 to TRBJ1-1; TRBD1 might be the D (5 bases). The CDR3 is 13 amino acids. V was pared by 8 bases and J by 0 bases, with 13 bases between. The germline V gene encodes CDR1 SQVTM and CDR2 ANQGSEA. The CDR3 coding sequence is TGCAGCAGTCGTGGGGGGGTGAACACTGAAGCTTTCTTT. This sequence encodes CSSRGGVNTEAFF.

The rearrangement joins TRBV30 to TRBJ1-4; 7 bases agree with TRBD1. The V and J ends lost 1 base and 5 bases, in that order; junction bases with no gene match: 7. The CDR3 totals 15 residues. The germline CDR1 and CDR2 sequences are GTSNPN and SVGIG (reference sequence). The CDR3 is CAWSALTGNNEKLFF. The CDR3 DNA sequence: TGTGCCTGGAGTGCCCTGACAGGGAACAATGAAAAACTGTTTTTT.

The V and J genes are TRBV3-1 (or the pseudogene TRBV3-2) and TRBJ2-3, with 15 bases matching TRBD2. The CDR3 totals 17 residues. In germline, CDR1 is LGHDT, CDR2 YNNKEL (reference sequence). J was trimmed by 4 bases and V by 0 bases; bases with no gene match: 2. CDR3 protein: CASSQEGLAGGADTQYF. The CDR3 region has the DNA TGTGCCAGCAGCCAAGAGGGACTAGCGGGGGGAGCAGATACGCAGTATTTT.

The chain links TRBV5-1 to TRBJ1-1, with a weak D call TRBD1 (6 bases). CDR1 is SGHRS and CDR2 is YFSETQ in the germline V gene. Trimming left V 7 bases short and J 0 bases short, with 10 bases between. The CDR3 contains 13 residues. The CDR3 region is CASAGQMNTEAFF. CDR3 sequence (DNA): TGCGCCAGCGCAGGACAGATGAACACTGAAGCTTTCTTT. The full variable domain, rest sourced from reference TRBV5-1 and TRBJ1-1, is KAGVTQTPRYLIKTRGQQVTLSCSPISGHRSVSWYQQTPGQGLQFLFEYFSETQRNKGNFPGRFSGRQFSNSRSEMNVSTLELGDSALYLCASAGQMNTEAFFGQGTRLTVV.

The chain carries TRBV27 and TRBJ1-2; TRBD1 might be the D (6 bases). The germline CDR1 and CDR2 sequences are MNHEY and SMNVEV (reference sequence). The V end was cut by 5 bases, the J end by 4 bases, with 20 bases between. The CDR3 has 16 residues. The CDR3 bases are TGTGCCAGCAGTCCCCGACAGATTGGGGGCGGCTATGGCTACACCTTC. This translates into CASSPRQIGGGYGYTF.

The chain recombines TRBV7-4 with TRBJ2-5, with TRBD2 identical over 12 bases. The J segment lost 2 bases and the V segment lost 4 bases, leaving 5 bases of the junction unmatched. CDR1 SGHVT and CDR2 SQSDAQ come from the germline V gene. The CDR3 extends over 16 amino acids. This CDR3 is CASSSRTSGKQETQYF. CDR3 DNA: TGTGCCAGCAGCTCGCGGACTAGCGGGAAACAAGAGACCCAGTACTTC.

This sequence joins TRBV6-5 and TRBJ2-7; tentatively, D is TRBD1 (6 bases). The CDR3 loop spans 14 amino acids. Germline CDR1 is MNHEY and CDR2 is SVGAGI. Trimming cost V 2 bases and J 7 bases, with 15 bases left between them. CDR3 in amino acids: CASSYAGQTGEQYF. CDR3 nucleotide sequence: TGTGCCAGCAGTTACGCAGGACAGACGGGAGAGCAGTACTTC.

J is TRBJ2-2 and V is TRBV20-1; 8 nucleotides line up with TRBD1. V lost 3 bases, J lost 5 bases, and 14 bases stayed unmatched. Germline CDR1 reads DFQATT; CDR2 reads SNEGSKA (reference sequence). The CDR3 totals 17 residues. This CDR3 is CSASRQGAPRGTGELFF. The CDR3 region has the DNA TGCAGTGCTAGTAGGCAGGGGGCGCCCCGGGGGACCGGGGAGCTGTTTTTT.

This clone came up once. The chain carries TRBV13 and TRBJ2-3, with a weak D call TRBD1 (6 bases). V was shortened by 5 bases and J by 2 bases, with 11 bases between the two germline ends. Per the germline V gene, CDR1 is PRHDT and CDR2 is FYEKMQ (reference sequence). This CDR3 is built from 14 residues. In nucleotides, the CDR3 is TGTGCCAGCAGCACCCGGGACAACACAGATACGCAGTATTTT. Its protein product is CASSTRDNTDTQYF.

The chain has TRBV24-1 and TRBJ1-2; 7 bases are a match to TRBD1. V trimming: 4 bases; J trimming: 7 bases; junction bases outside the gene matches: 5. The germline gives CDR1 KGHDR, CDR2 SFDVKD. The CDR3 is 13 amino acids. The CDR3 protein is CATSEPGGPGYTF. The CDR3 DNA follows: TGTGCCACCAGTGAGCCAGGGGGTCCTGGCTACACCTTC.

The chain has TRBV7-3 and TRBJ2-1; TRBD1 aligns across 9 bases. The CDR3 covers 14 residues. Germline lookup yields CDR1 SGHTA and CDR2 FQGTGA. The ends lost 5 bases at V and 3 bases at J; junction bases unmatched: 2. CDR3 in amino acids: CASSGTGNYNEQFF. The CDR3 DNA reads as TGTGCCAGCAGCGGGACAGGGAACTACAATGAGCAGTTCTTC.

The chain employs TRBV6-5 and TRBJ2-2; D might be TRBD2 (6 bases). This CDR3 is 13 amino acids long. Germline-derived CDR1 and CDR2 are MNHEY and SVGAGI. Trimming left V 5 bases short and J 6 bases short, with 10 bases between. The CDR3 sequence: CASSRGTSGELFF. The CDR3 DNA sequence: TGTGCCAGCAGTCGCGGGACGTCCGGGGAGCTGTTTTTT.

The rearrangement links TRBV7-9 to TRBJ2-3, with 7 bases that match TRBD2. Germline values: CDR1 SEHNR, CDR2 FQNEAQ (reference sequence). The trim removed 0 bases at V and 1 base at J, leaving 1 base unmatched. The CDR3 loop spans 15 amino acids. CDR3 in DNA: TGTGCCAGCAGCTTAGCTCGGGGGGGCACAGATACGCAGTATTTT. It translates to CASSLARGGTDTQYF.

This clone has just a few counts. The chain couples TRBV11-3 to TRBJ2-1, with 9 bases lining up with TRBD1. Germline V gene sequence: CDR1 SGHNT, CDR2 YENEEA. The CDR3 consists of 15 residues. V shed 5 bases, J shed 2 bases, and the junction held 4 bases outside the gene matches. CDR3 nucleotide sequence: TGTGCCAGCAGCCCCGGGACAGGGACCTACAATGAGCAGTTCTTC. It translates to CASSPGTGTYNEQFF.

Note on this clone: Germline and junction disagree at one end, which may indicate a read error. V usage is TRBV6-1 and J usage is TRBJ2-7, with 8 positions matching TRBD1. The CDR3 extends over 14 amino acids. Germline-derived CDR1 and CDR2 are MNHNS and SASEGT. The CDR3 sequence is CASREGQGPYEQYF. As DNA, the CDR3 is TGTGCCAGCAGGGAAGGACAGGGACCCTACGAGCAGTACTTC.

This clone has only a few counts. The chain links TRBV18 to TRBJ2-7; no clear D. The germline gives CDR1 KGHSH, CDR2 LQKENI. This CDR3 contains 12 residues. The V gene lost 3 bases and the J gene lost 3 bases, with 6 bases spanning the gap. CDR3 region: CASSPAGYEQYF. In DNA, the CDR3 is TGTGCCAGCTCACCGGCAGGCTACGAGCAGTACTTC.

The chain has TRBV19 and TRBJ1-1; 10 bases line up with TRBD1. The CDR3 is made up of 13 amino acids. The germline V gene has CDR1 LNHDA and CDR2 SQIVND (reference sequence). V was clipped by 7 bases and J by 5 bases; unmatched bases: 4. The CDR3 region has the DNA TGTGCCAGTATGGGACAGGGGAGGACTGAAGCTTTCTTT. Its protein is CASMGQGRTEAFF.

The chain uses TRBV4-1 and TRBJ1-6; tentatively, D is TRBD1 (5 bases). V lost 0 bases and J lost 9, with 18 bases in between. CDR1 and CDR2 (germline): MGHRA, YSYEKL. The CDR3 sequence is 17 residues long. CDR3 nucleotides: TGCGCCAGCAGCCAAGATGGGGGAGGGGTTGATAGTTCACCCCTCCACTTT. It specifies CASSQDGGGVDSSPLHF.

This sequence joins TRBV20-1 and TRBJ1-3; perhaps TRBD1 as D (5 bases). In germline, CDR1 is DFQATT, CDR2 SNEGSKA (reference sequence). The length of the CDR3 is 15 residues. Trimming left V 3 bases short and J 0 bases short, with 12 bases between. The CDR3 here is CSASTSGHSGNTIYF. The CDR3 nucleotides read TGCAGTGCTAGTACCTCAGGGCACTCTGGAAACACCATATATTTT.

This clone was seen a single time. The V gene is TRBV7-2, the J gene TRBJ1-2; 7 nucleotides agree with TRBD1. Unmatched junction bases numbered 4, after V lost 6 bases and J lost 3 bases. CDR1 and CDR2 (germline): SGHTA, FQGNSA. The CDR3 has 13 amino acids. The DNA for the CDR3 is TGTGCCAGCAGACGTGGGACAGACTATGGCTACACCTTC. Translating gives CASRRGTDYGYTF.